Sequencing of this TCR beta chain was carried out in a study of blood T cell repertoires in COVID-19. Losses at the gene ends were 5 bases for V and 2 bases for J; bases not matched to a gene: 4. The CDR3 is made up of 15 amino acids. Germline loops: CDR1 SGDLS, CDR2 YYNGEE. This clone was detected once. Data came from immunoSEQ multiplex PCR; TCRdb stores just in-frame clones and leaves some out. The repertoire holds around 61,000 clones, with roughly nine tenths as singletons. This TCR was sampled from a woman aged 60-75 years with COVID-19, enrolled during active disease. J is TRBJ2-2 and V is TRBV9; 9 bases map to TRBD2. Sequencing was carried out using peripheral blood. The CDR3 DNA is TGTGCCAGCAGATCGACTAGCGGAAACACCGGGGAGCTGTTTTTT. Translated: CASRSTSGNTGELFF. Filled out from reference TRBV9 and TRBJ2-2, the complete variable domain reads DSGVTQTPKHLITATGQRVTLRCSPRSGDLSVYWYQQSLDQGLQFLIQYYNGEERAKGNILERFSAQQFPDLHSELNLSSLELGDSALYFCASRSTSGNTGELFFGEGSRLTVL.